This entry describes one T cell receptor beta chain. The time point is: after trial treatment. Regarding treatment: LDRT plus nivolumab, ipilimumab, low-dose cyclophosphamide and aspirin (RACIN trial). The donors, trial participants, received nivolumab, ipilimumab, aspirin, low-dose cyclophosphamide and low-dose radiotherapy. A constant-region primer paired with the V-primer adapter amplified TCRs over approximately 18 PCR cycles. TCRdb reprocessed the reads with MiXCR, giving one entry per CDR3 protein. The repertoire includes roughly 50,000 distinct CDR3 sequences, around 34% of them detected once, and approximately 8% sits in the top ten. This specimen comes from a study of low-dose radiotherapy and immunotherapy resistance in tumors. CDR3 length equals 12 residues. Germline CDR1 and CDR2: DFQATT and SNEGSKA (reference sequence). The V and J ends lost 1 base and 5 bases respectively, with 6 bases between them.

This receptor was identified in a male donor with rectosigmoid adenocarcinoma. This chain joins TRBV20-1 and TRBJ2-1; unclear D gene. The input for sequencing was PBMCs, taken after low-dose radiotherapy plus immunotherapy. The CDR3, as DNA: TGCAGTGCTAGAGGACTCAACAATGAGCAGTTCTTC. Protein product: CSARGLNNEQFF.